This entry lists 28 T cell receptor beta chains sequenced from one sample in a study of blood T cell repertoires in COVID-19. Some clones are missing from TCRdb's copy, which holds only in-frame ones; the method was immunoSEQ multiplex PCR. Among 200,000 to 250,000 clones listed, more than 70% were seen once. Material: peripheral blood. The receptors derive from a woman aged 25 to 39 with COVID-19, enrolled during active disease.

The chain joins TRBV15 to TRBJ1-3; 7 positions match TRBD1. Germline CDR1 is LNHNV and CDR2 is YYDKDF (reference sequence). J lost 0 bases, V lost 0 bases, and 11 bases had no gene match. This CDR3 is 19 amino acids long. The CDR3 protein is CATSRDEGDSISSGNTIYF. The CDR3 DNA reads as TGTGCCACCAGCAGAGATGAGGGGGACAGCATAAGCTCTGGAAACACCATATATTTT.

This sequence joins TRBV5-1 and TRBJ2-2, with D perhaps TRBD1 (5 bases). Germline loops: CDR1 SGHRS, CDR2 YFSETQ. The CDR3 is made up of 15 amino acids. Deletions cut 3 bases from V and 0 bases from J, with 9 bases between. The CDR3 nucleotides read TGCGCCAGCAGCTCGACACAGGCGAACACCGGGGAGCTGTTTTTT. Protein sequence: CASSSTQANTGELFF.

This clone was seen a few times. The CDR3 spells CASSARDTIGNTEAFF. DNA for the CDR3: TGCGCCAGCAGCGCCCGGGACACAATAGGAAACACTGAAGCTTTCTTT. The chain is built from TRBV5-1 and TRBJ1-1, with TRBD1 as a possible D gene (6 bases). Per the germline V gene, CDR1 is SGHRS and CDR2 is YFSETQ. This CDR3 has 16 amino acids. V was cut by 4 bases and J by 2 bases, with 18 bases left in between. Variable domain in full (rest from reference TRBV5-1 and TRBJ1-1): KAGVTQTPRYLIKTRGQQVTLSCSPISGHRSVSWYQQTPGQGLQFLFEYFSETQRNKGNFPGRFSGRQFSNSRSEMNVSTLELGDSALYLCASSARDTIGNTEAFFGQGTRLTVV.

The genes are TRBV28 and TRBJ1-2; weak D call: TRBD1 (6 bases). V lost 4 bases to trimming and J lost 5 bases, with 8 bases between them. Germline assignment: CDR1 MDHEN and CDR2 SYDVKM. The CDR3 has 12 amino acids. CDR3 in DNA: TGTGCCAGCAGTTCAGGGGAGTATGGCTACACCTTC. Residues: CASSSGEYGYTF.

The V gene is TRBV11-2, the J gene TRBJ2-7, with TRBD2 identical over 9 bases. The length of the CDR3 is 14 residues. With 4 bases clipped from V and 1 base from J, the junction kept 2 bases outside the gene matches. Germline CDR1 and CDR2: SGHAT and FQNNGV. The CDR3 DNA is TGTGCCAGCAGCTATAGCGGGAGTTCCTACGAGCAGTACGTC. Translated, it gives CASSYSGSSYEQYV.

This chain connects TRBV11-3 to TRBJ2-1; D is undetermined. Germline V gene data show CDR1 as SGHNT and CDR2 as YENEEA. The V and J ends lost 0 bases and 3 bases respectively, with 9 bases between them. CDR3 length: 15 residues. DNA for the CDR3: TGTGCCAGCAGCTTAGAGCCGGGTAACTACAATGAGCAGTTCTTC. Protein sequence: CASSLEPGNYNEQFF.

DNA of the CDR3: TGTGCCAGCAGAAGGGGACAGGACCCTAATCAGCCCCAGCATTTT. This gives the protein CASRRGQDPNQPQHF. The chain joins TRBV6-5 to TRBJ1-5, with 8 positions matching TRBD1. V lost 6 bases to trimming and J lost 4 bases; unmatched junction nucleotides: 8. Germline CDR1 reads MNHEY; CDR2 reads SVGAGI. This CDR3 is 15 amino acids long.

The chain links TRBV3-1 (or the pseudogene TRBV3-2) to TRBJ2-7; maybe TRBD1 (5 bases). From germline, CDR1 is LGHDT and CDR2 YNNKEL (reference sequence). Trimming cost V 4 bases and J 2 bases, with 15 bases left between them. The CDR3 totals 15 residues. The CDR3 bases are TGTGCCAGCAGCCCTTTTTCAGGGAAAACCTACGAGCAGTACTTC. Its protein product is CASSPFSGKTYEQYF.

This chain links TRBV5-1 with TRBJ2-7; no reliable D call. The V end was cut by 0 bases, the J end by 3 bases, with 4 bases between. The germline V gene encodes CDR1 SGHRS and CDR2 YFSETQ. The CDR3 is 12 amino acids. The CDR3 DNA reads TGCGCCAGCAGCTTGGGACACTACGAGCAGTACTTC. As protein: CASSLGHYEQYF.

The chain joins TRBV5-4 to TRBJ2-5; TRBD1 is a possible D gene (6 bases). With 1 base removed from V and 5 bases from J, the gap between germline ends came to 18 bases. The CDR3 contains 16 residues. In germline, CDR1 is SGHNT, CDR2 YYREEE (reference sequence). CDR3 protein: CASSLYSGQPYETQYF. The CDR3 nucleotides read TGTGCCAGCAGCTTGTATTCAGGACAGCCGTACGAGACCCAGTACTTC. Together with reference TRBV5-4 and TRBJ2-5, the CDR3 gives the full variable domain: ETGVTQSPTHLIKTRGQQVTLRCSSQSGHNTVSWYQQALGQGPQFIFQYYREEENGRGNFPPRFSGLQFPNYSSELNVNALELDDSALYLCASSLYSGQPYETQYFGPGTRLLVL.

The J gene is TRBJ2-3, the V gene TRBV3-1 (or the pseudogene TRBV3-2), with no clear D. Trimming pared 5 bases from V and 2 bases from J, leaving 11 bases between. The length of the CDR3 is 14 residues. Germline CDR1 is LGHDT and CDR2 is YNNKEL (reference sequence). CDR3 nucleotides: TGTGCCAGCAGCGATACCGGGTACACAGATACGCAGTATTTT. This encodes CASSDTGYTDTQYF.

A few counts support this clone. This sequence joins TRBV7-9 and TRBJ2-7; 12 positions match TRBD1. CDR1 and CDR2 (germline): SEHNR, FQNEAQ (reference sequence). J was trimmed by 5 bases and V by 4 bases; bases with no gene match: 3. The CDR3 is 14 residues long. The CDR3 bases are TGTGCCAGCAGCTCCGGGGACAGGGGGCACGAGCAGTACGTC. The encoded protein is CASSSGDRGHEQYV.

Note on this clone: Other DNA sequences within the sample encode an identical CDR3. J is TRBJ1-5 and V is TRBV5-1, with unresolved D. Trimming took 0 bases from V and 2 from J, leaving 6 bases between them. The CDR3 runs 14 residues. Germline V gives CDR1 SGHRS, CDR2 YFSETQ. The CDR3 region is CASSLGGGNQPQHF. The CDR3, as DNA: TGCGCCAGCAGCTTGGGCGGGGGCAATCAGCCCCAGCATTTT.

The chain employs TRBV30 and TRBJ1-4; D is perhaps TRBD1 (5 bases). The germline CDR1 and CDR2 sequences are GTSNPN and SVGIG (reference sequence). The CDR3 runs 11 residues. V was cut by 8 bases and J by 8 bases, with 12 bases left in between. The CDR3 coding sequence is TGTGCCGGGGACCGGGGGGAAAAACTGTTTTTT. Translating gives CAGDRGEKLFF.

The chain has TRBV6-2 or TRBV6-3 and TRBJ2-3; TRBD1 is a possible D gene (5 bases). The germline V gene encodes CDR1 MNHEY and CDR2 SVGEGT. Between the trimmed V and J ends, which lost 1 base and 0 bases, there was a span of 14 bases. The CDR3 has 17 amino acids. The CDR3 protein is CASSYFPPGPSTDTQYF. DNA of the CDR3: TGTGCCAGCAGTTACTTCCCCCCAGGGCCTAGCACAGATACGCAGTATTTT.

The V and J genes are TRBV7-2 and TRBJ1-2; D is ambiguous. With 4 bases removed from V and 4 bases from J, the gap between germline ends came to 10 bases. This CDR3 spans 13 amino acids. CDR1 SGHTA and CDR2 FQGNSA come from the germline V gene. The DNA for the CDR3 is TGTGCCAGCAGCTCCTCGGGGAGCTATGGCTACACCTTC. Translated, it gives CASSSSGSYGYTF. Supplemented by reference TRBV7-2 and TRBJ1-2, the full variable domain reads GAGVSQSPSNKVTEKGKDVELRCDPISGHTALYWYRQSLGQGLEFLIYFQGNSAPDKSGLPSDRFSAERTGGSVSTLTIQRTQQEDSAVYLCASSSSGSYGYTFGSGTRLTVV.

V is TRBV10-3 and J is TRBJ2-1; 9 bases match TRBD2. The CDR3 totals 14 residues. Germline lookup yields CDR1 ENHRY and CDR2 SYGVKD. Losses at the gene ends were 7 bases for V and 8 bases for J; bases not matched to a gene: 9. The CDR3 here is CAIKFSGGVDEQFF. In nucleotides, the CDR3 is TGTGCCATCAAATTTAGCGGGGGTGTTGATGAGCAGTTCTTC.

By share, this clone ranks as medium-sized. The chain recombines TRBV30 with TRBJ1-6, with 7 bases fitting TRBD1. The CDR3 runs 15 residues. The germline CDR1 and CDR2 sequences are GTSNPN and SVGIG (reference sequence). Trimming cost V 2 bases and J 8 bases; bases outside gene matches: 9. In nucleotides, the CDR3 is TGTGCCTGGAGTACCACCGGACAGGACTATTCACCCCTCCACTTT. Translating gives CAWSTTGQDYSPLHF.

The rearrangement links TRBV11-3 to TRBJ2-3, with 8 bases lining up with TRBD1. Trimming took 5 bases from V and 1 from J; bases not matched to a gene: 11. Germline loops: CDR1 SGHNT, CDR2 YENEEA. The length of the CDR3 is 17 residues. The CDR3 bases are TGTGCCAGCAGCCACCGCCGACAGGGGAGCGGCACAGATACGCAGTATTTT. Amino acids: CASSHRRQGSGTDTQYF.

This rearrangement joins TRBV5-4 to TRBJ2-3; no clear D gene. V lost 2 bases and J lost 5, with 12 bases in between. This CDR3 spans 14 amino acids. The germline V gene encodes CDR1 SGHNT and CDR2 YYREEE (reference sequence). The CDR3 spells CASSLSTSRDTQYF. The CDR3 nucleotides read TGTGCCAGCAGCTTAAGTACCTCCAGAGATACGCAGTATTTT.

The CDR3 here is CASSLGQGRGYGYTF. The CDR3 DNA reads TGTGCCAGCAGCTTGGGGCAGGGAAGGGGCTATGGCTACACCTTC. V and J are TRBV5-6 and TRBJ1-2; D might be TRBD1 (5 bases). The germline gives CDR1 SGHDT, CDR2 YYEEEE. The CDR3 contains 15 residues. V was trimmed by 0 bases and J by 4 bases, leaving 13 bases between them.

V is TRBV7-9 and J is TRBJ2-7; D gene uncertain. Germline V gene lookup returns CDR1 SEHNR and CDR2 FQNEAQ (reference sequence). The CDR3 totals 13 residues. V was cut by 1 base and J by 5 bases, with 9 bases left in between. CDR3 coding DNA: TGTGCCAGCAGCTTAGGAACGGTGAACGAGCAGTACGTC. Translating gives CASSLGTVNEQYV.

The rearrangement links TRBV19 to TRBJ2-2, with 8 bases that match TRBD2. The CDR3 is 17 amino acids. Germline assignment: CDR1 LNHDA and CDR2 SQIVND (reference sequence). V was pared by 7 bases and J by 2 bases, with 12 bases of the junction left unmatched. The CDR3 sequence is CASKLPRGGTNTGELFF. The CDR3 nucleotides read TGTGCCAGTAAACTCCCACGCGGGGGGACAAACACCGGGGAGCTGTTTTTT.

The CDR3, as DNA: TGTGCCAGCAACCCGGGAGGCCACGAGCAGTACGTC. The encoded protein is CASNPGGHEQYV. The chain has TRBV6-2 or TRBV6-3 and TRBJ2-7, with 7 nucleotides matching TRBD2. CDR1 MNHEY and CDR2 SVGEGT come from the germline V gene. This CDR3 has 12 amino acids. V dropped 7 bases and J dropped 5; count of bases not matched to a gene: 5.

The J gene is TRBJ2-1, the V gene TRBV10-3; 9 nucleotides align to TRBD2. Germline CDR1 reads ENHRY; CDR2 reads SYGVKD. This CDR3 is built from 16 residues. V gave up 4 bases and J gave up 0 bases; unmatched junction bases: 4. In DNA form, the CDR3 reads TGTGCCATCAGTGCGAGCGGGGGGAGCTCCTACAATGAGCAGTTCTTC. This codes for CAISASGGSSYNEQFF.

This clone was recorded only once. The chain couples TRBV6-5 to TRBJ1-6; tentatively, D is TRBD1 (5 bases). There are 14 residues in the CDR3. With 7 bases removed from V and 9 bases from J, the gap between germline ends came to 16 bases. Germline V gives CDR1 MNHEY, CDR2 SVGAGI. CDR3 residues: CASTDGQGTSPLHF. The CDR3 bases are TGTGCCAGCACCGACGGGCAGGGAACTTCACCCCTCCACTTT.

The V call is TRBV23-1, the J call TRBJ1-4; 7 positions match TRBD1. TRBV23-1 qualifies as an ORF whose function is uncertain. This CDR3 is 16 amino acids long. J was trimmed by 10 bases and V by 2 bases; bases with no gene match: 13. CDR3 sequence (DNA): TGCGCCAGCAGTCAACTAGACAGGGCAGCGGACGGAAAACTGTTTTTT. It is translated as CASSQLDRAADGKLFF.

This chain uses TRBV19 with TRBJ2-7, with D possibly being TRBD1 (6 bases). The CDR3 is made up of 14 amino acids. Germline V gene data show CDR1 as LNHDA and CDR2 as SQIVND (reference sequence). V was shortened by 5 bases and J by 3 bases, with 14 bases between the two germline ends. CDR3 amino acids: CASSPDRSGYEQYF. The CDR3 DNA is TGTGCCAGTAGTCCCGACAGGTCTGGCTACGAGCAGTACTTC.